This TCR beta chain came from a study of neoadjuvant anti-PD-1 for oral cavity cancer (dated by TCRdb to 2020 to 2023). General notes on the study: Before curative-intent surgical resection, most patients were given three to four biweekly doses of nivolumab at 3 mg/kg. Patients who did not progress were given a fourth nivolumab dose at about day 43 and had definitive surgical resection on days 50-56. Under RECIST 1.1, patients with complete response, partial response or stable disease were classed as responders, and patients with progression were classed as non-responders. The parent correlative cohort had 11 to 12 patients and a response rate of 30% to 35%. Summary of the overall study and its limitations: Only three patients per response group were included in the TCR analyses, and the authors called for validation in larger cohorts. Higher pretreatment blood TCRbeta clonality and lower post-treatment tumor TCRbeta clonality were correlated with higher pretreatment blood Treg/Th17 ratios. After neoadjuvant nivolumab, non-responders showed significantly higher T cell clonality (Gini index) in PBMCs than responders did.

In light of the paper, this sample's time point label describes: after neoadjuvant nivolumab, at surgical resection. The patients had newly diagnosed stage II-IVA oral cavity squamous cell carcinoma and had not received any prior systemic or radiation treatment. Everyone in the cohort had locally advanced, HPV-negative oral cavity squamous cell carcinoma. Peripheral blood mononuclear cells were analyzed directly, without maintenance or expansion in culture. The samples were obtained from a longitudinal correlative study of a single-arm phase II trial testing neoadjuvant nivolumab in oral cavity squamous cell carcinoma. Subject-matched pre- and post-treatment PBMCs and tumors from three responders and three non-responders were subjected to genomic DNA-based TCRbeta sequencing. Peripheral blood mononuclear cells were drawn once before nivolumab treatment and a second time after treatment, when surgery took place. The Maxwell RSC DNA from Cells kit was used to isolate genomic DNA from PBMCs.

A remark on this clone: Its antigen target is currently unknown. Within one base of it there is no much larger clone, and no base qualities were kept.

For deep sequencing, each PBMC sample was run in six replicates, with libraries mostly built from roughly 460 ng of input genomic DNA. Following the manufacturer's instructions, the team built TCRbeta libraries using the immunoSEQ hsTCRbeta kit. Sequencing of the completed libraries took place using an Illumina NovaSeq 6000 S4 flow cell after they had been pooled to around 3.3 nM. The study's own analysis went as follows. The immunoSEQ Analyzer handled quality control and preprocessing of the raw data. The analysis was restricted to productive rearrangements, with each unique CDR3 amino acid sequence defining a clonotype. Repertoire clonality was estimated as the Gini-Simpson index, computed with the R package tcR. Gini indices were compared with Student's t test, and associations with tumor size change were assessed by Pearson correlation. TCRdb carries this immuneACCESS record with in-frame sequences only. Its versions omit some clonotypes, under half of them owing to an unresolved V gene in the studies checked, with the rest unexplained. The V and J calls and clone size were taken over from that table, and D and trimming were inferred from the DNA. For this sample the table gives about 39,000 clones, of which about three quarters were detected only once. The leading ten clones occupy approximately 5% of the sample.

The sequencing here drew on PBMCs, taken after nivolumab (anti-PD-1) treatment. This sequence originates from a person between 35 and 79 years old with oral cavity squamous cell carcinoma.

The sequence in DNA is TGTGCCAGCAGCCTCCTGCCTGGGCCAGGCACAGATACGCAGTATTTT. This yields the protein CASSLLPGPGTDTQYF. The V and J segments used are TRBV27 and TRBJ2-3; the D gene remains uncertain. The CDR3 runs 16 amino acids, cysteine and phenylalanine included. The DNA shown is the 48-base CDR3, in frame from base 1. From the germline V gene (reference sequence), CDR1 is MNHEY and CDR2 is SMNVEV. Cut back by 6 bases and 1 base, the V and J ends lie 17 bases apart.